This T cell receptor (beta chain) was identified during a study of technical replicates of blood from several donors. Sequenced by immunoSEQ multiplex PCR; TCRdb stores in-frame clones only, minus some. The repertoire consists of over 50,000 clones, with around 87% occurring once and the leading ten covering about 5.2%. CDR1 is SGHKS, CDR2 YYEKEE, per germline (reference sequence). The CDR3 is 16 amino acids. J gave up 4 bases and V 4 bases, and 12 bases lay outside the gene matches. The sample taken for sequencing was PBMCs. The gene calls are TRBV5-5 and TRBJ2-3; TRBD1 matches at 7 bases. The sequence was collected from a human donor in good health. Some clones in this sample may be carry-over from other donors' samples. The CDR3, as DNA: TGTGCCAGCAGCATCCGGGACAGAGGTGCCGCAGATACGCAGTATTTT. Translation gives CASSIRDRGAADTQYF.